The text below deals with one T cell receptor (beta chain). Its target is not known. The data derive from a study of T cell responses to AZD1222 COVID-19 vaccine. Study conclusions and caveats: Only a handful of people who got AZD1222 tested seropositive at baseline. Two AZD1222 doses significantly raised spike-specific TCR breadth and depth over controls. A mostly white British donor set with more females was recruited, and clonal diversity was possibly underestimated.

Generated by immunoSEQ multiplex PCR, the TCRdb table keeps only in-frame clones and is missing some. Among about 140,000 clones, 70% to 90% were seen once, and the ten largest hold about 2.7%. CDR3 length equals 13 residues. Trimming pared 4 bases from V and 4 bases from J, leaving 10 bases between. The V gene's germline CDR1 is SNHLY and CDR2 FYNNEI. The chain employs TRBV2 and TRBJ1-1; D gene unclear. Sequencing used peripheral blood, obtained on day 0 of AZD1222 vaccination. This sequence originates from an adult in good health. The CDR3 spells CASSAELGTEAFF. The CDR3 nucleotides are TGTGCCAGCAGTGCAGAATTGGGCACTGAAGCTTTCTTT. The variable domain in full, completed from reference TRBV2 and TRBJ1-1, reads EPEVTQTPSHQVTQMGQEVILRCVPISNHLYFYWYRQILGQKVEFLVSFYNNEISEKSEIFDDQFSVERPDGSNFTLKIRSTKLEDSAMYFCASSAELGTEAFFGQGTRLTVV.